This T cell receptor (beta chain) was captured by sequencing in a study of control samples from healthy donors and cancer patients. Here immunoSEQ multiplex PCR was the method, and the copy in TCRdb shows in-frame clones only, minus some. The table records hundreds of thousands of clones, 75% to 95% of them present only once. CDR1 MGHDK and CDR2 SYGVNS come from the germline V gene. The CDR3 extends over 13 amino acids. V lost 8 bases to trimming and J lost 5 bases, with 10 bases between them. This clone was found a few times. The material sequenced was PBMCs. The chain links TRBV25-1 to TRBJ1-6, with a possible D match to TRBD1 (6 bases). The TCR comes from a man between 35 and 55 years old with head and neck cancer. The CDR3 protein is CASGQGNNSPLHF. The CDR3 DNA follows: TGTGCCAGCGGGCAGGGGAATAATTCACCCCTCCACTTT.